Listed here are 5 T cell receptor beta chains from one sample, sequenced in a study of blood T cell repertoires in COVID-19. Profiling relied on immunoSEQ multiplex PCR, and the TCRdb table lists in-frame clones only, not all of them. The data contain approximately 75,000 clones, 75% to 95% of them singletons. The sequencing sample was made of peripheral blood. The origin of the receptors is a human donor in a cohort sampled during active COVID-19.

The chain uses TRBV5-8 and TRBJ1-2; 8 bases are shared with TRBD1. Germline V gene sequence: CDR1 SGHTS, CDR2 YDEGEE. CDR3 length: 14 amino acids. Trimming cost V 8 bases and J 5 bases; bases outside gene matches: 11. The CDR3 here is CARGQVASGYGYTF. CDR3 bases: TGTGCCAGGGGACAGGTGGCGAGTGGGTATGGCTACACCTTC.

For the CDR3, the DNA is TGTGCCAGCAGCTCCCCCAGGGGCGCGGGTAATTCACCCCTCCACTTT. It yields the protein CASSSPRGAGNSPLHF. The rearrangement uses TRBV9 and TRBJ1-6, with D possibly TRBD1 on 6 matching bases. The CDR3 runs 16 residues. Trimming took off 4 bases at V and 6 bases at J, with 17 bases between the two ends. CDR1 and CDR2 (germline): SGDLS, YYNGEE.

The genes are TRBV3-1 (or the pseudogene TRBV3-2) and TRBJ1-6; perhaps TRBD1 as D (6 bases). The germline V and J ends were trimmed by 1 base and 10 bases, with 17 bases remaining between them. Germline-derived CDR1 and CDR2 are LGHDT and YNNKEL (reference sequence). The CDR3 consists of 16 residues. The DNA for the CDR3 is TGTGCCAGCAGCCAAGGCCTGTCGTCCCAGGGGTCACCCCTCCACTTT. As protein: CASSQGLSSQGSPLHF.

Here the CDR3 reads CASSEVRQAWVNEQYF. The DNA for the CDR3 is TGTGCCAGCAGTGAAGTGAGACAGGCCTGGGTCAACGAGCAGTACTTC. The rearrangement joins TRBV6-1 to TRBJ2-7, with D maybe TRBD1 (6 bases). Germline CDR1 is MNHNS and CDR2 is SASEGT. V lost 1 base and J lost 5, with 18 bases in between. There are 16 residues in the CDR3.

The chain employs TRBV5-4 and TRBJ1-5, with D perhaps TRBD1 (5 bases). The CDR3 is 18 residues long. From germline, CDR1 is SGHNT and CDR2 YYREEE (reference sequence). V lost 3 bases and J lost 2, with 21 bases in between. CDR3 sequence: CASSWQGGLEYGNQPQHF. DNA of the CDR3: TGTGCCAGCAGCTGGCAGGGAGGTTTAGAGTATGGCAATCAGCCCCAGCATTTT.